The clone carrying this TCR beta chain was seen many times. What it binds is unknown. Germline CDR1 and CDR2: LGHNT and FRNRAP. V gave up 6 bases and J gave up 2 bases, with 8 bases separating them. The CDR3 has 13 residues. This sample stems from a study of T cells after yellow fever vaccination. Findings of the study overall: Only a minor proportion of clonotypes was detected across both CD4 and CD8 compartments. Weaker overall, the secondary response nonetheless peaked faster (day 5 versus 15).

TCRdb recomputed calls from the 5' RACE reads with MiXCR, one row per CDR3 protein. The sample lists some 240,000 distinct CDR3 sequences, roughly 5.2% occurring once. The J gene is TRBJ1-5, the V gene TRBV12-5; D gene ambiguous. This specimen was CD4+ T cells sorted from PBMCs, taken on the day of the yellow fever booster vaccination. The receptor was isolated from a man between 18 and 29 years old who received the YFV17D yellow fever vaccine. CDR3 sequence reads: CASGKGRNQPQHF. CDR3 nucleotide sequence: TGTGCTAGTGGCAAGGGCCGCAATCAGCCCCAGCATTTT.